Here is one TCR beta chain with its context. The entry originates in a study of shared clonotypes between healthy human individuals. Trimming stripped 3 bases from V and 4 bases from J, with 9 bases between. From germline, CDR1 is GTSNPN and CDR2 SVGIG (reference sequence). This CDR3 has 12 residues. Sequenced by immunoSEQ multiplex PCR; TCRdb stores in-frame clones only, minus some. The data hold about 2.4 million clones, with approximately 90% observed a single time. The receptor comes from a man aged 18 to 30 in good health. The sample consisted of naive CD4+ T cells sorted from blood. Regarding subset: CD45RA+ positively selected. This chain joins TRBV30 and TRBJ1-2; possible D gene TRBD1, 5 bases. The CDR3 nucleotides read TGTGCCTGGAGCCTAAGGGGCTATGGCTACACCTTC. Translating gives CAWSLRGYGYTF.